This is a list of T cell receptor beta chains from one sample in a study of cytomegalovirus exposure and HLA in healthy donors. This table comes from immunoSEQ multiplex PCR, and its TCRdb copy is limited to in-frame clones, with some not included. The data hold around 120,000 clones, with about 85% observed a single time. The sequenced sample was PBMCs. The receptors come from a boy younger than 18 in good health and CMV-seronegative. CDR3s include the opening cysteine and the closing phenylalanine or tryptophan. The order of the fields is V gene, clone size, J gene, D gene, CDR3 protein, CDR3 DNA. A D gene is named only where the DNA matches it firmly. Only part of the rows carry a size: once, few, many, or a class if the clone is expanded.

V: TRBV6-5; size: few; J: TRBJ1-1; D: TRBD1; CDR3: CASANLGTAEAFF; DNA: TGTGCCAGTGCAAACCTTGGGACAGCAGAAGCTTTCTTT
V: TRBV18; size: .; J: TRBJ2-5; D: TRBD1; CDR3: CASSQTGGETQYF; DNA: TGTGCCAGCTCACAGACAGGGGGAGAGACCCAGTACTTC
V: TRBV7-7; size: .; J: TRBJ2-1; D: TRBD2; CDR3: CASSSSALAGVEQFF; DNA: TGTGCTAGCAGCTCCAGCGCACTAGCGGGAGTAGAGCAGTTCTTC
V: TRBV5-5; size: once; J: TRBJ1-1; D: .; CDR3: CASSLEGRGTFF; DNA: TGTGCCAGCAGCTTGGAGGGGAGGGGGACTTTCTTT
V: TRBV7-2; size: .; J: TRBJ2-3; D: TRBD2; CDR3: CASSLTGLAGELNTQYF; DNA: TGTGCCAGCAGCCTGACGGGACTAGCGGGGGAACTTAATACGCAGTATTTT
V: TRBV5-1; size: .; J: TRBJ2-5; D: .; CDR3: CASSESQTQGGETQYF; DNA: TGCGCCAGCAGCGAGAGTCAGACACAGGGTGGAGAGACCCAGTACTTC
V: TRBV27; size: .; J: TRBJ1-1; D: .; CDR3: CASSYIPSKSSPGTEAFF; DNA: TGTGCCAGCAGCTACATCCCGTCTAAATCCTCGCCGGGGACTGAAGCTTTCTTT
V: TRBV5-1; size: .; J: TRBJ1-2; D: .; CDR3: CASRPPGDGSYTF; DNA: TGCGCCAGCAGACCCCCGGGGGACGGGAGCTACACCTTC
V: TRBV5-1; size: once; J: TRBJ2-3; D: .; CDR3: CASSLNYRADTQYF; DNA: TGCGCCAGCAGCTTGAACTACCGGGCAGATACGCAGTATTTT
V: TRBV15; size: .; J: TRBJ2-7; D: .; CDR3: CATSAPGLGSYEQYF; DNA: TGTGCCACCAGCGCCCCGGGACTGGGGAGCTACGAGCAGTACTTC
V: TRBV29-1; size: .; J: TRBJ2-4; D: TRBD1; CDR3: CSVPQGKNIQYF; DNA: TGCAGCGTCCCACAGGGGAAAAACATTCAGTACTTC
V: TRBV7-2; size: .; J: TRBJ2-5; D: TRBD2; CDR3: CASSIPSGGASETQYF; DNA: TGTGCCAGCAGCATTCCTAGCGGGGGGGCCTCAGAGACCCAGTACTTC
V: TRBV9; size: .; J: TRBJ2-2; D: .; CDR3: CASSVGGPDWFTGELFF; DNA: TGTGCCAGCAGCGTAGGAGGCCCTGACTGGTTCACCGGGGAGCTGTTTTTT
V: TRBV9; size: .; J: TRBJ1-1; D: .; CDR3: CASSVGGENTEAFF; DNA: TGTGCCAGCAGCGTAGGGGGCGAGAACACTGAAGCTTTCTTT
V: TRBV13; size: once; J: TRBJ2-7; D: TRBD2; CDR3: CASSPNRNSGDYEQYF; DNA: TGTGCCAGCAGCCCAAACCGGAACAGCGGGGACTACGAGCAGTACTTC
V: TRBV7-9; size: .; J: TRBJ1-5; D: .; CDR3: CASSLDGRNQPQHF; DNA: TGTGCCAGCAGCTTGGACGGGAGAAATCAGCCCCAGCATTTT
V: TRBV6-5; size: few; J: TRBJ1-1; D: .; CDR3: CASRATRGNTEAFF; DNA: TGTGCCAGCAGGGCCACCAGGGGGAACACTGAAGCTTTCTTT
V: TRBV27; size: few; J: TRBJ1-1; D: .; CDR3: CASSYWSQHTEAFF; DNA: TGTGCCAGCAGTTATTGGTCACAACACACTGAAGCTTTCTTT
V: TRBV2; size: .; J: TRBJ1-6; D: TRBD1; CDR3: CASMRDSYNSPLHF; DNA: TGTGCCAGCATGCGGGACAGCTATAATTCACCCCTCCACTTT
V: TRBV20-1; size: once; J: TRBJ1-1; D: .; CDR3: CSARQVEAFF; DNA: TGCAGTGCTAGACAGGTTGAAGCTTTCTTT
V: TRBV5-1; size: .; J: TRBJ2-1; D: TRBD2; CDR3: CASSLSGGGAGEQFF; DNA: TGCGCCAGCAGCTTGTCTGGCGGGGGGGCTGGGGAGCAGTTCTTC
V: TRBV6-4; size: .; J: TRBJ2-1; D: TRBD1; CDR3: CASSPGTGGSGEQFF; DNA: TGTGCCAGCAGTCCCGGGACAGGGGGTTCAGGTGAGCAGTTCTTC
V: TRBV11-2; size: .; J: TRBJ1-4; D: .; CDR3: CASSLTQVPNEKLFF; DNA: TGTGCCAGCAGCCTTACACAGGTTCCTAATGAAAAACTGTTTTTT
V: TRBV14; size: .; J: TRBJ2-1; D: TRBD2; CDR3: CASSQRLAGAEEQFF; DNA: TGTGCCAGCAGCCAAAGACTAGCGGGAGCAGAAGAGCAGTTCTTC
V: TRBV30; size: .; J: TRBJ2-3; D: .; CDR3: CAWSTRLEDTQYF; DNA: TGTGCCTGGAGTACCCGACTAGAGGATACGCAGTATTTT
V: TRBV15; size: .; J: TRBJ1-1; D: TRBD1; CDR3: CATSSPRDRGWVNTEAFF; DNA: TGTGCCACCAGCAGTCCCCGGGACAGGGGATGGGTGAACACTGAAGCTTTCTTT
V: TRBV7-9; size: .; J: TRBJ1-1; D: TRBD1; CDR3: CASSSQGASTEAFF; DNA: TGTGCCAGCAGCAGTCAGGGGGCGAGCACTGAAGCTTTCTTT
V: TRBV5-8; size: once; J: TRBJ1-2; D: .; CDR3: CASSRDRNYGYTF; DNA: TGTGCCAGCAGCCGAGACAGGAACTATGGCTACACCTTC
V: TRBV6-4; size: few; J: TRBJ2-3; D: TRBD2; CDR3: CASSDRGGTDTQYF; DNA: TGTGCCAGCAGTGACCGGGGGGGCACAGATACGCAGTATTTT
V: TRBV7-9; size: .; J: TRBJ1-2; D: TRBD1; CDR3: CASSSGTGSYRNYGYTF; DNA: TGTGCCAGCAGCTCCGGGACAGGGTCATACCGGAACTATGGCTACACCTTC
V: TRBV27; size: .; J: TRBJ2-7; D: .; CDR3: CASSYRETQEQYF; DNA: TGTGCCAGCAGTTATAGGGAGACGCAGGAGCAGTACTTC
V: TRBV19; size: .; J: TRBJ2-1; D: TRBD2; CDR3: CASSTQLAGGYNEQFF; DNA: TGTGCCAGTAGTACCCAACTAGCGGGGGGATACAATGAGCAGTTCTTC
V: TRBV4-3; size: .; J: TRBJ1-1; D: TRBD1; CDR3: CASSQPGQGLTEAFF; DNA: TGCGCCAGCAGCCAACCGGGACAGGGGCTCACTGAAGCTTTCTTT
V: TRBV5-4; size: .; J: TRBJ2-5; D: .; CDR3: CASSLAPHSGETQYF; DNA: TGTGCCAGCAGCTTGGCGCCCCACAGCGGGGAGACCCAGTACTTC
V: TRBV7-2; size: .; J: TRBJ2-1; D: .; CDR3: CASSPEGGRHNDEQFF; DNA: TGTGCCAGCAGCCCCGAGGGGGGGAGGCACAACGATGAGCAGTTCTTC
V: TRBV5-6; size: .; J: TRBJ2-7; D: TRBD1; CDR3: CASSPWTGSNEQYF; DNA: TGTGCCAGCAGCCCCTGGACAGGGTCAAACGAGCAGTACTTC
V: TRBV30; size: once; J: TRBJ2-1; D: .; CDR3: CVMLHNEQFF; DNA: TGTGTCATGCTACACAATGAGCAGTTCTTC
V: TRBV7-9; size: .; J: TRBJ1-3; D: .; CDR3: CASTFYSTGSGNTIYF; DNA: TGTGCCAGCACCTTTTATTCGACGGGCTCTGGAAACACCATATATTTT
V: TRBV5-1; size: .; J: TRBJ1-3; D: .; CDR3: CASSLNQVLQSSGNTIYF; DNA: TGCGCCAGCAGCTTGAATCAGGTACTCCAAAGCTCTGGAAACACCATATATTTT
V: TRBV6-1; size: .; J: TRBJ2-2; D: .; CDR3: CASSDPWNTGELFF; DNA: TGTGCCAGCAGTGACCCCTGGAACACCGGGGAGCTGTTTTTT
V: TRBV7-9; size: .; J: TRBJ2-1; D: TRBD2; CDR3: CASSTIAGGAYNEQFF; DNA: TGTGCCAGCAGCACAATAGCGGGCGGAGCCTACAATGAGCAGTTCTTC
V: TRBV6-5; size: .; J: TRBJ1-4; D: .; CDR3: CASSPGEKLFF; DNA: TGTGCCAGCAGCCCGGGTGAAAAACTGTTTTTT
V: TRBV4-3; size: .; J: TRBJ2-3; D: TRBD1; CDR3: CASSQADRGADTQYF; DNA: TGCGCCAGCAGCCAAGCGGACAGGGGGGCAGATACGCAGTATTTT
V: TRBV7-2; size: .; J: TRBJ2-5; D: TRBD2; CDR3: CASSAGGGGETQYF; DNA: TGTGCCAGCAGCGCCGGGGGGGGTGGGGAGACCCAGTACTTC
V: TRBV29-1; size: few; J: TRBJ2-1; D: .; CDR3: CSASNPGLRAYEQFF; DNA: TGCAGCGCATCGAATCCGGGACTTAGAGCTTATGAGCAGTTCTTC
V: TRBV19; size: .; J: TRBJ1-1; D: TRBD1; CDR3: CASSIGSGQGAEAFF; DNA: TGTGCCAGTAGTATAGGAAGTGGACAGGGGGCCGAAGCTTTCTTT
V: TRBV30; size: .; J: TRBJ1-3; D: .; CDR3: CAWSVTPRDTIYF; DNA: TGTGCCTGGAGTGTAACACCCCGGGACACCATATATTTT
V: TRBV7-2; size: once; J: TRBJ1-5; D: TRBD1; CDR3: CASSLRQGVSNQPQHF; DNA: TGTGCCAGCAGCTTAAGACAGGGAGTGAGCAATCAGCCCCAGCATTTT
V: TRBV23-1; size: .; J: TRBJ2-5; D: .; CDR3: CASLNPGQCTQETQYF; DNA: TGCGCCAGCCTTAACCCAGGACAGTGCACCCAAGAGACCCAGTACTTC
V: TRBV7-9; size: .; J: TRBJ2-3; D: TRBD2; CDR3: CASSVPSGAVTDTQYF; DNA: TGTGCCAGCAGCGTCCCTAGCGGGGCTGTCACAGATACGCAGTATTTT
V: TRBV7-9; size: once; J: TRBJ2-5; D: TRBD2; CDR3: CASSLTSGIAETQYF; DNA: TGTGCCAGCAGCCTGACTAGCGGGATCGCAGAGACCCAGTACTTC
V: TRBV29-1; size: .; J: TRBJ2-2; D: TRBD2; CDR3: CSGTSNTGELFF; DNA: TGCAGCGGGACTAGCAACACCGGGGAGCTGTTTTTT
V: TRBV28; size: .; J: TRBJ1-4; D: TRBD1; CDR3: CASRGGLNEKLFF; DNA: TGTGCCAGCAGAGGGGGCCTTAATGAAAAACTGTTTTTT
V: TRBV6-4; size: .; J: TRBJ2-3; D: TRBD2; CDR3: CASSATGTSGTDTQYF; DNA: TGTGCCAGCAGTGCCACCGGGACTAGCGGAACAGATACGCAGTATTTT
V: TRBV7-2; size: .; J: TRBJ1-1; D: TRBD1; CDR3: CASSPPGTVNTEAFF; DNA: TGTGCCAGCAGCCCCCCTGGGACAGTGAACACTGAAGCTTTCTTT
V: TRBV5-4; size: .; J: TRBJ2-1; D: TRBD2; CDR3: CASSRRLGLARPNEQFF; DNA: TGTGCCAGCAGCCGGAGGCTCGGACTAGCGAGACCTAATGAGCAGTTCTTC